This TCR beta chain was obtained from a study of blood T cell repertoires in COVID-19. On the study more broadly: Sources were T cells, B-cell-depleted T cells, or PBMCs; the material itself was cDNA or gDNA.

Germline V gene data show CDR1 as GTSNPN and CDR2 as SVGIG (reference sequence). V lost 4 bases to trimming and J lost 0 bases; unmatched junction nucleotides: 4. This CDR3 comprises 14 residues. Patients from Seattle were sampled longitudinally, starting during active infection. In the original workflow: Reference gene primer amplification in the assay estimated nucleated cell counts. Data came from immunoSEQ multiplex PCR; TCRdb stores just in-frame clones and leaves some out. V and J calls and clone size follow that table, whereas D and trimming were derived from the DNA. The sample lists roughly 87,000 clones; roughly 88% were seen once.

The sequencing sample was made of peripheral blood. V usage is TRBV30 and J usage is TRBJ1-2; 8 bases agree with TRBD1. This clonotype originated in a woman older than 75 with COVID-19, enrolled during active disease. CDR3 region: CAWKGTGANYGYTF. The DNA of the CDR3 is TGTGCCTGGAAGGGGACAGGAGCTAACTATGGCTACACCTTC.